This passage covers 20 T cell receptor beta chains from one sample sequenced in a study of shared clonotypes between healthy human individuals (dated by TCRdb to 2019 to 2021). Receptor libraries were prepared by the immunoSEQ multiplex PCR assay. TCRdb's version of the immuneACCESS table is confined to in-frame rearrangements and falls short of the full clone set. An unresolved V gene accounts for under half of the shortfall where checked; the remainder is of unknown origin. The sample table holds around 100,000 clones, of which approximately 65% were seen once. About 25% of the sample lies in the top ten. The sequencing input was memory CD8+ T cells sorted from blood. What the cell subset or site label conveys for this sample: CD45RO+ cells pooled with CCR7-negative TemRA cells. These receptor sequences come from a woman in her 30s in good health.

This clone has only a few counts. The V gene is TRBV5-6, the J gene TRBJ1-2; possible D gene TRBD1, 5 bases. CDR3 size: 14 residues. The germline gives CDR1 SGHDT, CDR2 YYEEEE. V was pared by 5 bases and J by 4 bases, with 15 bases between. CDR3 in DNA: TGTGCCAGCAGACCCCCAGGGTATGGCTATGGCTACACCTTC. Translation: CASRPPGYGYGYTF.

This clone was seen a few times. The chain has TRBV4-1 and TRBJ1-5, with no clear D. The germline V and J ends were trimmed by 3 bases and 7 bases, with 10 bases remaining between them. In germline, CDR1 is MGHRA, CDR2 YSYEKL. The CDR3 has 13 amino acids. CDR3 DNA sequence: TGCGCCAGCAGCCAGAACCCGGGCCAGCCCCAGCATTTT. It specifies CASSQNPGQPQHF.

The chain carries TRBV28 and TRBJ1-4; TRBD1 aligns across 11 bases. With V trimmed by 4 bases and J by 6 bases, 1 base remained unmatched. This CDR3 is 14 amino acids long. Per the germline V gene, CDR1 is MDHEN and CDR2 is SYDVKM. The CDR3 DNA sequence: TGTGCCAGCAGTTCGGGACAGGGGGATGAAAAACTGTTTTTT. Encoded protein: CASSSGQGDEKLFF.

The sample holds a few counts of this clone. This chain links TRBV6-6 with TRBJ2-3; TRBD2 matches 7 bases. V lost 6 bases and J lost 5; bases outside the gene matches: 14. This CDR3 contains 16 residues. The V gene's germline CDR1 is MNHNY and CDR2 SVGAGI (reference sequence). CDR3: CASSWDSREMGDTQYF. CDR3 sequence (DNA): TGTGCCAGCAGCTGGGACTCGCGGGAGATGGGAGATACGCAGTATTTT.

This clone occurred a few times. J is TRBJ2-1 and V is TRBV29-1; D not certain. Deletions cut 1 base from V and 6 bases from J, with 13 bases between. There are 14 residues in the CDR3. The germline CDR1 and CDR2 sequences are SQVTM and ANQGSEA. Written as DNA, the CDR3 is TGCAGCGTTGAAGGCCTCGGATGGCCCAATGAGCAGTTCTTC. Protein: CSVEGLGWPNEQFF.

This rearrangement joins TRBV28 to TRBJ2-7; tentatively, D is TRBD1 (5 bases). The germline gives CDR1 MDHEN, CDR2 SYDVKM. Trimming left V 6 bases short and J 6 bases short, with 12 bases between. CDR3 length: 12 residues. CDR3 sequence reads: CASSYDSFEQYF. DNA of the CDR3: TGTGCCAGCAGCTACGACAGTTTCGAGCAGTACTTC.

The chain uses TRBV6-5 and TRBJ2-1; 9 nucleotides agree with TRBD2. CDR3 size: 15 residues. V was pared by 3 bases and J by 5 bases, with 5 bases of the junction left unmatched. Germline CDR1 and CDR2: MNHEY and SVGAGI. CDR3 residues: CASSYVSGSDNEQFF. The CDR3 nucleotides are TGTGCCAGCAGTTATGTTAGCGGGAGCGACAATGAGCAGTTCTTC.

This clone was found many times. The rearrangement joins TRBV25-1 to TRBJ2-5; D could derive from TRBD1 or TRBD2 (6 bases each). V lost 8 bases, J lost 0 bases, and 13 bases lay in between. The CDR3 contains 14 residues. CDR1 and CDR2 from the germline V gene are MGHDK and SYGVNS. CDR3 sequence reads: CASGQGGNQETQYF. CDR3 DNA sequence: TGTGCCAGCGGACAAGGGGGGAACCAAGAGACCCAGTACTTC.

Written as DNA, the CDR3 is TGTGCCAGCAGCCAAGACGATGGTTGGTGGGCCAAAAACATTCAGTACTTC. As protein: CASSQDDGWWAKNIQYF. The genes are TRBV4-2 and TRBJ2-4; D not certain. Germline lookup yields CDR1 LGHNA and CDR2 YNFKEQ. CDR3 length: 17 residues. Deletions cut 0 bases from V and 1 base from J, with 13 bases between.

The J gene is TRBJ2-2, the V gene TRBV27; 9 bases map to TRBD1. The CDR3 totals 18 residues. Germline V lookup: CDR1 MNHEY, CDR2 SMNVEV (reference sequence). The V segment lost 6 bases and the J segment 5 bases; nucleotides outside the gene matches: 16. The CDR3 bases are TGTGCCAGCAGGCCCGGGACAGGGTTTTTATTCGGAACCGGGGAGCTGTTTTTT. It yields the protein CASRPGTGFLFGTGELFF.

This clone appeared once. V gene TRBV10-3 combines with J gene TRBJ1-2; 9 nucleotides align to TRBD1. Germline-derived CDR1 and CDR2 are ENHRY and SYGVKD. V was pared by 0 bases and J by 4 bases, with 9 bases of the junction left unmatched. The CDR3 contains 17 residues. The CDR3, as DNA: TGTGCCATCAGTGAGTCCGGGACAGGGATTAATGGCTATGGCTACACCTTC. Translating it yields CAISESGTGINGYGYTF.

This chain uses TRBV25-1 with TRBJ2-1; D uncertain. Germline CDR1 is MGHDK and CDR2 is SYGVNS. The CDR3 totals 12 residues. Between the trimmed V and J ends, which lost 1 base and 8 bases, there was a span of 6 bases. CDR3 loop: CASSEFGDEQFF. CDR3 bases: TGTGCCAGCAGTGAATTCGGTGATGAGCAGTTCTTC. Variable domain in full (rest from reference TRBV25-1 and TRBJ2-1): EADIYQTPRYLVIGTGKKITLECSQTMGHDKMYWYQQDPGMELHLIHYSYGVNSTEKGDLSSESTVSRIRTEHFPLTLESARPSHTSQYLCASSEFGDEQFFGPGTRLTVL.

The chain employs TRBV7-9 and TRBJ2-2; 8 nucleotides line up with TRBD1. Looked up from germline, CDR1 is SEHNR and CDR2 is FQNEAQ (reference sequence). This CDR3 is built from 16 residues. Germline trimming cut 4 bases from V and 0 bases from J; bases unmatched to any gene: 4. Written as DNA, the CDR3 is TGTGCCAGCAGCTCACCAGGGGGCGCGAACACCGGGGAGCTGTTTTTT. Encoded protein: CASSSPGGANTGELFF.

This clone was observed a few times. CDR3 sequence reads: CASSPTSLEQFF. Written as DNA, the CDR3 is TGTGCCAGCAGCCCCACTAGTCTGGAGCAGTTCTTC. This chain uses TRBV7-9 with TRBJ2-1; D may be TRBD2 (5 bases). Trimming took off 5 bases at V and 10 bases at J, with 12 bases between the two ends. This CDR3 has 12 residues. The germline gives CDR1 SEHNR, CDR2 FQNEAQ (reference sequence).

The chain recombines TRBV7-2 with TRBJ1-5, with TRBD1 matching 8 bases. CDR1 is SGHTA, CDR2 FQGNSA, per germline. This CDR3 has 14 amino acids. Trimming removed 6 bases from V and 4 bases from J; junction bases left unmatched: 5. The CDR3 protein is CASSYDRGNQPQHF. The CDR3 DNA reads as TGTGCCAGCAGTTATGACAGGGGAAATCAGCCCCAGCATTTT. Supplemented by reference TRBV7-2 and TRBJ1-5, the full variable domain reads GAGVSQSPSNKVTEKGKDVELRCDPISGHTALYWYRQSLGQGLEFLIYFQGNSAPDKSGLPSDRFSAERTGGSVSTLTIQRTQQEDSAVYLCASSYDRGNQPQHFGDGTRLSIL.

This clone was counted a single time. The rearrangement joins TRBV5-6 to TRBJ2-3, with 11 bases fitting TRBD2. Germline-derived CDR1 and CDR2 are SGHDT and YYEEEE. The CDR3 covers 15 residues. The trim removed 5 bases at V and 0 bases at J, leaving 2 bases unmatched. This CDR3 reads CASRLAGESTDTQYF. CDR3 coding DNA: TGTGCCAGCAGACTAGCGGGAGAAAGCACAGATACGCAGTATTTT.

The chain recombines TRBV7-9 with TRBJ2-2; D remains unclear. The germline gives CDR1 SEHNR, CDR2 FQNEAQ (reference sequence). V was cut by 8 bases and J by 3 bases, with 13 bases left in between. This CDR3 has 14 residues. The CDR3 DNA is TGTGCCAGCGAACCCCCGCGGTACACCGGGGAGCTGTTTTTT. It encodes CASEPPRYTGELFF.

This chain joins TRBV7-2 and TRBJ2-5; D is undetermined. With 4 bases removed from V and 5 bases from J, the gap between germline ends came to 5 bases. The CDR3 spans 11 residues. CDR1 and CDR2 (germline): SGHTA, FQGNSA. CDR3 amino acids: CASSSGETQYF. The CDR3 DNA follows: TGTGCCAGCAGCTCCGGGGAGACCCAGTACTTC.

The chain employs TRBV10-3 and TRBJ2-1, with 10 bases identical to TRBD1. Germline-derived CDR1 and CDR2 are ENHRY and SYGVKD. The junction had 6 bases not matched to a gene; V was cut back by 11 bases and J by 8 bases. This CDR3 has 12 amino acids. The CDR3 spells CASGTGDDEQFF. In DNA, the CDR3 is TGTGCCTCCGGGACAGGGGATGATGAGCAGTTCTTC.

The chain employs TRBV27 and TRBJ2-3; the match to TRBD2 covers 14 bases. This CDR3 is 19 amino acids long. Trimming cost V 6 bases and J 1 base; bases outside gene matches: 12. CDR1 and CDR2 (germline): MNHEY, SMNVEV (reference sequence). DNA for the CDR3: TGTGCCAGCAGACCTAAAGGGACTAGCGGGAGACGGGGCACAGATACGCAGTATTTT. It yields the protein CASRPKGTSGRRGTDTQYF.